What follows describes a single TCR beta chain. Its antigen is not yet known. Base quality data are lacking; no much larger clone is found one base away. The sample comes from a study of somatic mutations in cytotoxic T cells in rheumatoid arthritis (dated by TCRdb to 2015 to 2018). General notes on the study: A FACSAria II or Sony SH800 was used to flow-sort some V beta antibody-stained T-cell populations at nearly 100% purity, and TCRB sequencing was also done on sorted V beta1+ cells. To characterize clonality, the study used TCRB deep sequencing while asking whether somatic mutations are carried by expanded CD8+ T-cell clones in newly diagnosed, untreated rheumatoid arthritis. For 65 to 80 rheumatoid arthritis patients and 20 or so healthy controls, TCRB deep sequencing was carried out. Median age was essentially the same in the patient group and the control group.

Sequencing of TCRB CDR3 was done on genomic DNA with the immunoSEQ assay. The authors' pipeline ran thus. Only productive TCRB rearrangements were included in the analyses. Clonality was expressed as a Shannon entropy-based productive clonality index, with each clone defined by a unique TCRB CDR3 sequence. Repertoire overlap for a pair of samples was computed from each clone's template counts relative to total templates per sample. A correlation with a Spearman r of around 0.6 was found between V-gene usage by flow cytometry and V-gene usage by TCRB sequencing. As stored in TCRdb, this immuneACCESS dataset retains in-frame rearrangements with V and J assigned. A fraction of the clones does not appear; measured against another copy, unresolved V genes explain less than half of the discrepancy, and the remainder lacks a known reason. V, J and clone size reflect that table, while D and trimming were determined from the DNA. In this sample the table shows 20,000 to 25,000 clones, 70% to 90% of which occur a single time. The ten largest account for around 18% of the sample.

V is cut by 2 bases and J by 5 bases, and the space between the germline ends is 18 bases. The CDR3 covers 16 residues, taking in both the cysteine and the phenylalanine. Here the CDR3 DNA is all that survives: 48 bases in frame from base 1. CDR1 and CDR2 (SEHNR, FQNEAQ) derive from the germline V gene (reference sequence). General findings and caveats noted by the study authors: In 8 out of 65 patients, more than 20% of CD8+ cells belonged to the largest CD8+ clone, while several identical CD8+ TCRB sequences were shared between blood and synovial fluid. No adjustment for multiple comparisons was made for the slight TRBV07 underrepresentation in patients. In patients, CD8+ clonality rose with age (Spearman r ~ 0.49), which was not the case in healthy controls. The expanded CD8+ clones had unknown antigen targets, and not appearing in virus-specific databases did not rule out that they were virus-specific. There was no significant difference in CD8+ T-cell clonality between rheumatoid arthritis patients and age-matched healthy controls.

Buffy coats from 20 blood donors served as healthy controls, a group that was 45% to 70% female with a median age of about 60 years (range roughly 20-80). CD4+ and CD8+ cells were isolated by positive magnetic bead selection on an AutoMACS, and purity was checked by flow cytometry. Peripheral blood mononuclear cells were obtained using density gradient separation with Ficoll-Paque PLUS. Nucleospin Tissue or Tissue XS kits were used to extract DNA from CD4-enriched, CD8-enriched or PBMC samples, and a Qubit 2.0 fluorometer was used for quantification. This receptor was taken from a woman aged 45-60 years in good health. This chain is built from TRBV7-9 and TRBJ2-5, with TRBD2 as a weak D call on 7 bases. The source material was CD8+ T cells sorted from blood. The nucleotide sequence reads TGTGCCAGCAGCTTATTCGGTGGGGGGGCCGGGGAGACCCAGTACTTC. Protein translation: CASSLFGGGAGETQYF.